A selection of T cell receptor beta chains follows, all from one sample in a study of graft-versus-host responses after intestinal transplantation. TCRdb's table, derived via immunoSEQ multiplex PCR, lists solely in-frame clones and lacks some. Seen here are around 14,000 clones, about 30% observed once, and the top ten hold about 2%. The sequenced sample was alloreactive CD8+ T cells from a mixed lymphocyte reaction culture, obtained before intestinal transplant. Every receptor here comes from a human patient who received an intestinal transplant. Each CDR3 is given without its conserved first and last residue. Each record gives: CDR3 length, clone size, V gene, J gene, CDR3 protein. The size of a clone is reported for some rows only, either as once, few or many, or as a class for expanded clones.

CDR3 length: 9
clone size: -
V gene: TRBV11-2
J gene: TRBJ2-7
CDR3 protein: ATNIGGVQY

CDR3 length: 9
clone size: -
V gene: TRBV20-1
J gene: TRBJ2-7
CDR3 protein: SARRGYEQY

CDR3 length: 11
clone size: few
V gene: TRBV7-9
J gene: TRBJ1-2
CDR3 protein: ASSLSSNYGYT

CDR3 length: 12
clone size: -
V gene: TRBV7-2
J gene: TRBJ2-5
CDR3 protein: ASSLLSGKETQY

CDR3 length: 16
clone size: -
V gene: TRBV11-2
J gene: TRBJ2-1
CDR3 protein: ASKAGTSGGEGYNEQF

CDR3 length: 11
clone size: -
V gene: TRBV27
J gene: -
CDR3 protein: ASSFSGSYEQY

CDR3 length: 13
clone size: few
V gene: TRBV19
J gene: TRBJ1-5
CDR3 protein: ASSPRDSFNQPQH

CDR3 length: 13
clone size: -
V gene: TRBV7-9
J gene: TRBJ2-7
CDR3 protein: ASSHPGTNLNEQY

CDR3 length: 11
clone size: few
V gene: TRBV4-3
J gene: TRBJ2-3
CDR3 protein: ASSQDRHDTQY

CDR3 length: 10
clone size: medium-sized
V gene: TRBV4-3
J gene: TRBJ1-2
CDR3 protein: ASSQGGDGYT

CDR3 length: 12
clone size: -
V gene: TRBV5-6
J gene: TRBJ1-3
CDR3 protein: ATTTGDSGNTIY

CDR3 length: 13
clone size: few
V gene: TRBV29-1
J gene: TRBJ1-2
CDR3 protein: SVEGPSQGPYGYT

CDR3 length: 12
clone size: -
V gene: TRBV6-1
J gene: TRBJ1-1
CDR3 protein: ASSEGDENTEAF

CDR3 length: 10
clone size: -
V gene: TRBV30
J gene: TRBJ2-7
CDR3 protein: AWSDSSYEQY

CDR3 length: 14
clone size: few
V gene: TRBV9
J gene: TRBJ1-2
CDR3 protein: ASSAPREGTNYGYT

CDR3 length: 14
clone size: few
V gene: TRBV19
J gene: TRBJ2-1
CDR3 protein: ASSFPAGGSVNEQF

CDR3 length: 13
clone size: -
V gene: TRBV4-3
J gene: TRBJ2-1
CDR3 protein: ASSQGSGGGNEQF

CDR3 length: 14
clone size: -
V gene: TRBV7-9
J gene: TRBJ2-7
CDR3 protein: ASSLGASGGRYEQY

CDR3 length: 13
clone size: few
V gene: TRBV4-3
J gene: TRBJ2-7
CDR3 protein: ASSQEAGEFWEQY

CDR3 length: 15
clone size: -
V gene: TRBV7-9
J gene: TRBJ1-4
CDR3 protein: ASSSTGTGFSGEKLF

CDR3 length: 10
clone size: -
V gene: TRBV2
J gene: TRBJ1-2
CDR3 protein: ASMGTDYGYT

CDR3 length: 11
clone size: -
V gene: TRBV7-9
J gene: TRBJ1-2
CDR3 protein: ASSSPGTYGYT

CDR3 length: 14
clone size: -
V gene: TRBV4-3
J gene: TRBJ1-4
CDR3 protein: ASSQDRTGISEKLF

CDR3 length: 11
clone size: -
V gene: TRBV11-2
J gene: TRBJ2-7
CDR3 protein: ASSLGWATEQY

CDR3 length: 12
clone size: few
V gene: TRBV4-3
J gene: TRBJ1-2
CDR3 protein: ASSQDSGRYGYT

CDR3 length: 13
clone size: -
V gene: TRBV5-1
J gene: TRBJ2-7
CDR3 protein: ASSLGTGPADEQY

CDR3 length: 14
clone size: few
V gene: TRBV12-5
J gene: TRBJ2-3
CDR3 protein: ASGLAAGGSTDTQY

CDR3 length: 14
clone size: -
V gene: TRBV7-9
J gene: TRBJ2-3
CDR3 protein: ASSRTGTGGPDTQY

CDR3 length: 14
clone size: -
V gene: TRBV30
J gene: TRBJ1-5
CDR3 protein: AWSAGQGGGNQPQH

CDR3 length: 16
clone size: few
V gene: TRBV5-5
J gene: TRBJ2-7
CDR3 protein: ASSGFRPGQGRLYEQY

CDR3 length: 15
clone size: -
V gene: TRBV29-1
J gene: TRBJ2-2
CDR3 protein: SVEDPMGTGLAGELF

CDR3 length: 14
clone size: few
V gene: TRBV4-3
J gene: TRBJ1-4
CDR3 protein: ASSLGVRGLSEKLF

CDR3 length: 12
clone size: -
V gene: TRBV7-9
J gene: TRBJ2-5
CDR3 protein: ASSGGRGVETQY

CDR3 length: 15
clone size: few
V gene: TRBV13
J gene: TRBJ2-1
CDR3 protein: ASSLNVGRGLANEQF

CDR3 length: 11
clone size: -
V gene: TRBV11-2
J gene: TRBJ2-7
CDR3 protein: ASSLGTFSEQY

CDR3 length: 13
clone size: few
V gene: TRBV7-8
J gene: TRBJ1-1
CDR3 protein: ASSPLEGAVAEAF

CDR3 length: 12
clone size: medium-sized
V gene: TRBV6-5
J gene: TRBJ1-5
CDR3 protein: ASSYSGPGQPQH

CDR3 length: 13
clone size: -
V gene: TRBV12-5
J gene: TRBJ2-7
CDR3 protein: ASGLARGQAYEQY

CDR3 length: 13
clone size: -
V gene: TRBV7-2
J gene: TRBJ2-5
CDR3 protein: ASSLAGGAGETQY

CDR3 length: 13
clone size: few
V gene: TRBV7-9
J gene: TRBJ2-5
CDR3 protein: ASSFLPGIVETQY

CDR3 length: 11
clone size: few
V gene: TRBV11-3
J gene: TRBJ2-5
CDR3 protein: ASQDRVQETQY

CDR3 length: 13
clone size: -
V gene: TRBV7-2
J gene: TRBJ2-7
CDR3 protein: ASSDGTSGGYEQY

CDR3 length: 13
clone size: -
V gene: TRBV30
J gene: TRBJ2-5
CDR3 protein: AWTLGGGYQETQY

CDR3 length: 15
clone size: -
V gene: TRBV12-5
J gene: TRBJ1-6
CDR3 protein: ASGFDTGGRQGSPLH

CDR3 length: 17
clone size: few
V gene: TRBV4-3
J gene: TRBJ2-1
CDR3 protein: ASSQARTLLAGENNEQF

CDR3 length: 13
clone size: -
V gene: TRBV19
J gene: TRBJ2-3
CDR3 protein: ASSTSGGYPDTQY

CDR3 length: 10
clone size: medium-sized
V gene: TRBV13
J gene: TRBJ1-1
CDR3 protein: ASRYRPQGAF

CDR3 length: 14
clone size: few
V gene: TRBV5-6
J gene: TRBJ2-3
CDR3 protein: ASSLALPGSTDTQY

CDR3 length: 12
clone size: few
V gene: TRBV11-2
J gene: TRBJ1-2
CDR3 protein: ASSLEQGDYGYT

CDR3 length: 17
clone size: once
V gene: TRBV5-6
J gene: TRBJ1-6
CDR3 protein: ASSFLFGDRGSYNSPLH

CDR3 length: 11
clone size: few
V gene: TRBV19
J gene: TRBJ1-1
CDR3 protein: ASSIGSSTEAF

CDR3 length: 14
clone size: medium-sized
V gene: TRBV4-3
J gene: TRBJ1-3
CDR3 protein: ASSQDRQLSGNTIY

CDR3 length: 11
clone size: -
V gene: TRBV30
J gene: TRBJ1-1
CDR3 protein: AWEQTTGAEAF

CDR3 length: 12
clone size: -
V gene: TRBV11-2
J gene: TRBJ2-7
CDR3 protein: ASSLVGGGDEQY

CDR3 length: 15
clone size: -
V gene: TRBV7-9
J gene: TRBJ1-2
CDR3 protein: ASSSAPGQEPNYGYT